Presented here are 18 T cell receptor beta chains from one specimen sequenced in a study of blood T cell repertoires in COVID-19. Libraries were prepared by immunoSEQ multiplex PCR; TCRdb keeps only in-frame clonotypes and omits some of them. The sample has over 50,000 clones; around 77% are singletons. Sequenced: peripheral blood. The receptors come from a man of 80 years or more with active or convalescent COVID-19.

This clone was detected a few times. This chain uses TRBV6-6 with TRBJ1-1; D might be TRBD1 (6 bases). Germline CDR1 and CDR2: MNHNY and SVGAGI (reference sequence). This CDR3 comprises 13 residues. V was cut by 7 bases and J by 4 bases, with 13 bases left in between. The CDR3 coding sequence is TGTGCCAGCACCTCAGGGGAGATCACTGAAGCTTTCTTT. Translation: CASTSGEITEAFF.

The chain joins TRBV10-3 to TRBJ2-1; 8 nucleotides line up with TRBD1. The V gene end was trimmed by 5 bases and the J gene end by 4 bases; junction bases not matched to a gene: 7. Germline CDR1 ENHRY, CDR2 SYGVKD. CDR3 size: 15 residues. Here the CDR3 DNA reads TGTGCCATCAGTCTAGGACAGGGACCTTACAATGAGCAGTTCTTC. Protein product: CAISLGQGPYNEQFF.

This clone has a handful of counts. The V gene is TRBV18, the J gene TRBJ2-1; 9 bases map to TRBD1. CDR1 is KGHSH, CDR2 LQKENI, per germline. The CDR3 extends over 13 amino acids. V shed 8 bases, J shed 6 bases, and the junction held 5 bases outside the gene matches. CDR3 DNA: TGTGCCAGCGCGGGGACAGGGATCAATGAGCAGTTCTTC. Translating gives CASAGTGINEQFF.

The genes are TRBV9 and TRBJ2-7; TRBD2 matches 9 bases. Germline values: CDR1 SGDLS, CDR2 YYNGEE. Trimming took 0 bases from V and 3 from J; bases not matched to a gene: 4. The CDR3 contains 15 residues. As DNA, the CDR3 is TGTGCCAGCAGCGTAGGCAATAGCGGGGGCTACGAGCAGTACTTC. Translating it yields CASSVGNSGGYEQYF.

This clone has just a few counts. The J gene is TRBJ2-2, the V gene TRBV7-3, with 9 bases that match TRBD1. The CDR3 covers 16 residues. V dropped 2 bases and J dropped 5; count of bases not matched to a gene: 6. CDR1 is SGHTA and CDR2 is FQGTGA in the germline V gene. This CDR3 is CASSLLGQGWTGELFF. Written as DNA, the CDR3 is TGTGCCAGCAGCTTATTGGGACAGGGATGGACCGGGGAGCTGTTTTTT.

This chain's CDR3 is CATSDSRQGAYNEQFF. CDR3 nucleotide sequence: TGTGCCACCAGTGACTCCCGACAGGGGGCTTACAATGAGCAGTTCTTC. The chain combines TRBV24-1 with TRBJ2-1; the match to TRBD1 covers 10 bases. Germline loops: CDR1 KGHDR, CDR2 SFDVKD. This CDR3 comprises 16 residues. Trimming took 4 bases from V and 4 from J; bases not matched to a gene: 6.

The CDR3 nucleotides are TGTGCCAGCAGCCAAGTTCTAACCCCGGGACTAGCGGGAGGGCCGACAGATACGCAGTATTTT. Amino acids: CASSQVLTPGLAGGPTDTQYF. The chain has TRBV4-2 and TRBJ2-3, with 16 positions matching TRBD2. The V gene's germline CDR1 is LGHNA and CDR2 YNFKEQ. The CDR3 length is 21 residues. Unmatched junction bases numbered 13, after V lost 1 base and J lost 3 bases.

The CDR3 here is CASSLLRASNTGELFF. The CDR3 DNA reads as TGTGCCAGCAGCTTACTCAGGGCCTCAAACACCGGGGAGCTGTTTTTT. The chain joins TRBV7-2 to TRBJ2-2, with D perhaps matching TRBD1 (5 bases). Germline V lookup: CDR1 SGHTA, CDR2 FQGNSA. The V gene lost 2 bases and the J gene lost 2 bases, with 12 bases spanning the gap. This CDR3 is built from 16 residues. Looking up the rest from reference TRBV7-2 and TRBJ2-2 gives the full variable domain: GAGVSQSPSNKVTEKGKDVELRCDPISGHTALYWYRQSLGQGLEFLIYFQGNSAPDKSGLPSDRFSAERTGGSVSTLTIQRTQQEDSAVYLCASSLLRASNTGELFFGEGSRLTVL.

This clone was seen only once. The rearrangement links TRBV2 to TRBJ2-7, with a possible D match to TRBD1 (5 bases). This CDR3 is built from 13 residues. Trimming cost V 8 bases and J 9 bases, with 20 bases left between them. CDR1 and CDR2 from the germline V gene are SNHLY and FYNNEI. CDR3 in DNA: TGTGCCAGCCTTGAAGGCCCCCTCAGGGTGCAGTACTTC. This gives the protein CASLEGPLRVQYF.

This chain connects TRBV9 to TRBJ1-6; perhaps TRBD1 as D (5 bases). The CDR3 has 15 amino acids. CDR1 and CDR2 from the germline V gene are SGDLS and YYNGEE. The V and J ends lost 0 bases and 8 bases respectively, with 12 bases between them. The DNA of the CDR3 is TGTGCCAGCAGCGTAGAGCCAGGGAGGGATTCACCCCTCCACTTT. It is translated as CASSVEPGRDSPLHF.

This chain connects TRBV3-1 (or the pseudogene TRBV3-2) to TRBJ1-3; maybe TRBD1 (5 bases). This CDR3 is 14 amino acids long. Germline V gene lookup returns CDR1 LGHDT and CDR2 YNNKEL (reference sequence). The V end was cut by 5 bases, the J end by 1 base, with 9 bases between. The CDR3 DNA follows: TGTGCCAGCAGCTTGGGGGGATCTGGAAACACCATATATTTT. Translated, it gives CASSLGGSGNTIYF.

This clone appeared a single time. The J gene is TRBJ1-6, the V gene TRBV4-2, with a tentative D call TRBD1 (6 bases). Germline values: CDR1 LGHNA, CDR2 YNFKEQ. This CDR3 contains 16 residues. V was shortened by 0 bases and J by 5 bases, with 11 bases between the two germline ends. This CDR3 is CASSQDGTPNNSPLHF. Here the CDR3 DNA reads TGTGCCAGCAGCCAAGATGGGACACCCAATAATTCACCCCTCCACTTT.

The table lists this clone with a count of one. The chain carries TRBV14 and TRBJ1-3, with D possibly TRBD1 on 5 matching bases. V lost 4 bases and J lost 8, with 6 bases in between. The CDR3 loop spans 11 amino acids. CDR1 and CDR2 (germline): SGHDN, FVKESK. In DNA, the CDR3 is TGTGCCAGCAGCCCAGGGTACACCATATATTTT. It specifies CASSPGYTIYF.

The rearrangement uses TRBV28 and TRBJ2-3, with TRBD1 identical over 8 bases. The CDR3 has 15 amino acids. Looked up from germline, CDR1 is MDHEN and CDR2 is SYDVKM. Unmatched junction bases numbered 6, after V lost 5 bases and J lost 2 bases. CDR3 nucleotides: TGTGCCAGCAGTACGACAGGGGACGCCACAGATACGCAGTATTTT. Protein product: CASSTTGDATDTQYF.

Concerning this clone itself: At the DNA level, this CDR3 is encoded by other sequences in the same sample as well. The chain has TRBV19 and TRBJ1-3; D unresolved. The CDR3 totals 14 residues. The germline V gene encodes CDR1 LNHDA and CDR2 SQIVND (reference sequence). V was shortened by 5 bases and J by 0 bases, with 8 bases between the two germline ends. CDR3 nucleotide sequence: TGTGCCAGTAGTCGAAGCTTCTCTGGAAACACCATATATTTT. Protein product: CASSRSFSGNTIYF.

The rearrangement uses TRBV14 and TRBJ2-5; the match to TRBD2 covers 9 bases. V lost 1 base and J lost 2; bases outside the gene matches: 2. The germline gives CDR1 SGHDN, CDR2 FVKESK. This CDR3 spans 15 amino acids. The CDR3 DNA follows: TGTGCCAGCAGCCAAGTAAGCGGGGGGCAAGAGACCCAGTACTTC. Its protein is CASSQVSGGQETQYF.

This clone was detected a few times. This chain joins TRBV5-4 and TRBJ2-2, with unresolved D. Germline V CDR1 and CDR2: SGHNT, YYREEE (reference sequence). The V and J ends lost 0 bases and 4 bases respectively, with 4 bases between them. This CDR3 is 13 amino acids long. The CDR3: CASSLGGTGELFF. CDR3 DNA: TGTGCCAGCAGCTTGGGCGGCACCGGGGAGCTGTTTTTT.

This chain connects TRBV6-2 or TRBV6-3 to TRBJ2-7; D is possibly TRBD2 (6 bases). CDR3 length: 12 residues. V lost 4 bases, J lost 7 bases, and 11 bases lay in between. Germline V gene lookup returns CDR1 MNHEY and CDR2 SVGEGT. CDR3 in amino acids: CASSLEGREQYF. The CDR3 region has the DNA TGTGCCAGCAGTTTGGAGGGACGTGAGCAGTACTTC.